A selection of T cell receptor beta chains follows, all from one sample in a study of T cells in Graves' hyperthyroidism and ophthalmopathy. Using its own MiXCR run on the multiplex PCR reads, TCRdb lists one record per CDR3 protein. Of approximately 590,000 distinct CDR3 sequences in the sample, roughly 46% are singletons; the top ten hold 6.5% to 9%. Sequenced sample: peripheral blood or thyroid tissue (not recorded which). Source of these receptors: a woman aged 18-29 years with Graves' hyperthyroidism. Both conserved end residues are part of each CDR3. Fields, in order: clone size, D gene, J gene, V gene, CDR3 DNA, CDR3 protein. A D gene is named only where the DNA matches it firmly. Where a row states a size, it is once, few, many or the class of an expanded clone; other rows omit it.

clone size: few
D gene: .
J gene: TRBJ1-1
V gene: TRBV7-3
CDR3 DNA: TGTGCCAGCAGCATAATTAAGCGGGGTACTGAAGCTTTCTTT
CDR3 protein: CASSIIKRGTEAFF

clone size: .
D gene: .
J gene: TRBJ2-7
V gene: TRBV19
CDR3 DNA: TGTGCCAGTAGTATAGATCGGGGCAGAGGCGAGCAGTACTTC
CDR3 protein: CASSIDRGRGEQYF

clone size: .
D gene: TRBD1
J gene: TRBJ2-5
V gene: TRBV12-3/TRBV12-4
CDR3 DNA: TGTGCCAGCAGTTACTGGGACAGTAAGCAAGAGACCCAGTACTTC
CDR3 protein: CASSYWDSKQETQYF

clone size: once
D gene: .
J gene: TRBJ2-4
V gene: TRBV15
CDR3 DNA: TGTGCCACCAGCAGACCAGAAAGCAAAAACATTCAGTACTTC
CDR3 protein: CATSRPESKNIQYF

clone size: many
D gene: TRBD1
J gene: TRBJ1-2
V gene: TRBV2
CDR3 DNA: TGTGCCAGCAGTGAGGGGACAGGGAGTGCCTATGGCTACACCTTC
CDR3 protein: CASSEGTGSAYGYTF

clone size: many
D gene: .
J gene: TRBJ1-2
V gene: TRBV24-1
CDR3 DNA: TGTGCCACCAGTGACCCTACAAGGGCCTATGGCTACACCTTC
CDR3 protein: CATSDPTRAYGYTF

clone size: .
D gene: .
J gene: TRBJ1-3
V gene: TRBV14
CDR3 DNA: TGTGCCAGCAGCCCACGAAGGTCACAGTTTACTGGAAACACCATATATTTT
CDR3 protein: CASSPRRSQFTGNTIYF

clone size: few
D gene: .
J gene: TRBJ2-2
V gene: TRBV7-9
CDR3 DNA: TGTGCCAGCAGCTTTGAAGGCAACGGGGAGCTGTTTTTT
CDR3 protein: CASSFEGNGELFF

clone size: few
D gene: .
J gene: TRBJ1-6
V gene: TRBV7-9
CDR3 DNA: TGTGCCAGCAGCTTGCCGCGGACAGTTGATAATTCACCCCTCCACTTT
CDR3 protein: CASSLPRTVDNSPLHF

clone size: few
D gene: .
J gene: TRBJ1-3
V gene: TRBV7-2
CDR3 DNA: TGTGCCAGCAGCTTCTTCGCTACCACCATATATTTT
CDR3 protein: CASSFFATTIYF

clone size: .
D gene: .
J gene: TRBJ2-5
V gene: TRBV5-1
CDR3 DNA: TGCGCCAGCAGCCTTCTCGAGGGGGACTGGACCCAGTACTTC
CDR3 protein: CASSLLEGDWTQYF

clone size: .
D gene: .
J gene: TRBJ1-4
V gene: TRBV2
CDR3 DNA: TGTGCCAGCAGTGATCCAATCGAGGGGAATGAAAAACTGTTTTTT
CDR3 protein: CASSDPIEGNEKLFF

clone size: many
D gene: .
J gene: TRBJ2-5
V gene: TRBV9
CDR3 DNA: TGTGCCAGCAGCCGTGTAGGTCCGGACCCACAAGAGACCCAGTACTTC
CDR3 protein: CASSRVGPDPQETQYF

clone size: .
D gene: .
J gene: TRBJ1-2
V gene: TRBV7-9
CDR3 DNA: TGTGCCAGCAGCTCGACCGGGGCAGTGATGTCATGGAGTGGCTACACCTTC
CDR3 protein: CASSSTGAVMSWSGYTF

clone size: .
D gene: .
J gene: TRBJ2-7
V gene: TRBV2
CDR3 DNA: TGTGCCAGCAGTGAAGAGGGATCCTACGAGCAGTACTTC
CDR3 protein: CASSEEGSYEQYF

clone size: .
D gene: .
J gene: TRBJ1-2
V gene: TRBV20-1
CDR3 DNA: TGCAGTGCAGGCAGGAAATATGGCTACACCTTC
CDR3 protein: CSAGRKYGYTF

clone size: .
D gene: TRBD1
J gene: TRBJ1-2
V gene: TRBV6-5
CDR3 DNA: TGTGCCAGCAGTTCGGCCGGGACAGATGGCTACACCTTC
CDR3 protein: CASSSAGTDGYTF

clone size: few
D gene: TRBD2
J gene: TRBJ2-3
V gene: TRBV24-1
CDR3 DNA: TGTGCCACCAGTGACCCCGGGACTAGTAAAGATACGCAGTATTTT
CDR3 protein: CATSDPGTSKDTQYF

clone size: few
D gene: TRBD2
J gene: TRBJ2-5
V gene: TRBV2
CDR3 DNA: TGTGCCAGCTTTAGCGGGGTGGGGGAAGAGACCCAGTACTTC
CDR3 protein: CASFSGVGEETQYF

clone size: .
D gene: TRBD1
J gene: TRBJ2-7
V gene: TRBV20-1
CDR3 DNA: TGCAGTTGCACCGACAGGGGAGCAGCCGAGCAGTACTTC
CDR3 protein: CSCTDRGAAEQYF

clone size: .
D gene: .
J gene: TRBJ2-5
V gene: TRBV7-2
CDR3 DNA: TGTGCCAGCAGCCTCAGGACTACTCAAGAGACCCAGTACTTC
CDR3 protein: CASSLRTTQETQYF

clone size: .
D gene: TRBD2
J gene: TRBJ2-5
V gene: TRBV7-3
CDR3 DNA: TGTGCCAGCAGCCTAGCGGGAGGGCGTTCAGAGACCCAGTACTTC
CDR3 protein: CASSLAGGRSETQYF

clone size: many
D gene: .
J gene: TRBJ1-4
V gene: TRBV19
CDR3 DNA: TGTGCCAGTGGACGGCAGGCAACTAATGAAAAACTGTTTTTT
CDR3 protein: CASGRQATNEKLFF

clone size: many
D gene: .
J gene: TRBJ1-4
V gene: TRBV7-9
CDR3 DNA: TGTGCCAGCACCGACTCGGACAGCAATGAAAAACTGTTTTTT
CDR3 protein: CASTDSDSNEKLFF

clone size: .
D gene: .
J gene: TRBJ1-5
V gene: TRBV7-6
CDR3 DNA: TGTGCCAGCAGCTTACCTTTAGGGAGCAATCAGCCCCAGCATTTT
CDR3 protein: CASSLPLGSNQPQHF

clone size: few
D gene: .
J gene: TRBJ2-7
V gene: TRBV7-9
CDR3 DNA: TGTGCCAGCAGCCCGGGGCTATACGACGAGCAGTACTTC
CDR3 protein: CASSPGLYDEQYF

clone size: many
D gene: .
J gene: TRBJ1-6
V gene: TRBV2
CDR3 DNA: TGTGCCACCGAGACAGGCGACTATAATTCACCCCTCCACTTT
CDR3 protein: CATETGDYNSPLHF

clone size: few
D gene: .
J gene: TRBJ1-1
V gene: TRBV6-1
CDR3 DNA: TGTGCCAGCAGCCTTCAGGGGAGATGGACTGAAGCTTTCTTT
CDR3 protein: CASSLQGRWTEAFF

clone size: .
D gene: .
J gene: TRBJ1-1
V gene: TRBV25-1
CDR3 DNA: TGTGCCAGCGGCCGACGGGACGGAGAGAACACTGAAGCTTTCTTT
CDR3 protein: CASGRRDGENTEAFF

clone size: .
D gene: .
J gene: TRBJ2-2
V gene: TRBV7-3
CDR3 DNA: TGTGCCAGCAGCCTATTGGAACCGAACACCGGGGAGCTGTTTTTT
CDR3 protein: CASSLLEPNTGELFF

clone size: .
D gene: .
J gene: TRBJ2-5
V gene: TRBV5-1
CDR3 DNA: TGCGCCAGCACCTCCCAGCCGGGTCAAGAGACCCAGTACTTC
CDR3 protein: CASTSQPGQETQYF

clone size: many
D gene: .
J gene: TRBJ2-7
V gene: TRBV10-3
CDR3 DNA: TGTGCCATCAGTGAGTACAACAGGGCCCACGAGCAGTACTTC
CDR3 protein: CAISEYNRAHEQYF

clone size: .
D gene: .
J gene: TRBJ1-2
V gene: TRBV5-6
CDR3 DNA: TGTGCCAGCTCGGGTGACTATGGCTACACCTTC
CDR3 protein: CASSGDYGYTF

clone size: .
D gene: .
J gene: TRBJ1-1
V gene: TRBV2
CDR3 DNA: TGTGCCAGCAGTGTGGGTGGGCAGGGTTTCTTT
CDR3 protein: CASSVGGQGFF

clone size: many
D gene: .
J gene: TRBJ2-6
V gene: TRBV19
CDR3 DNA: TGTGCCAGTTCGGCCAGGGTCTACTCTGGGGCCAACGTCCTGACTTTC
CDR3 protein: CASSARVYSGANVLTF

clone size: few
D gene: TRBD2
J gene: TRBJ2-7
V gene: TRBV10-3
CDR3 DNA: TGTGCCATCAGATCCGGGACTAGCGGCTCCTACGAGCAGTACTTC
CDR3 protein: CAIRSGTSGSYEQYF

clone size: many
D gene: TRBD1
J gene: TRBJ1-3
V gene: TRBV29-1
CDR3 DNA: TGCAGCGCTGGACAGGGGGGAAACACCATATATTTT
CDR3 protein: CSAGQGGNTIYF

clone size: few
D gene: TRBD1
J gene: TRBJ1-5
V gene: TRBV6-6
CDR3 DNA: TGTGCCAGCAGCCCGGACAGGAGGGGAATTCAGCCCCAGCATTTT
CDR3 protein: CASSPDRRGIQPQHF

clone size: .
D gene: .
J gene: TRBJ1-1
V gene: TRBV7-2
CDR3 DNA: TGTGCCAGCAGCTTAGATCGGCGCTACTCAACGGCGGGGGGAAGGGGCACTGAAGCTTTCTTT
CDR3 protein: CASSLDRRYSTAGGRGTEAFF

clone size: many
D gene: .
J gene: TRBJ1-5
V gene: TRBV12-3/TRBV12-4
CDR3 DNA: TGTGCCAGCAGTTCTGAGTATCAGCCCCAGCATTTT
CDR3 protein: CASSSEYQPQHF

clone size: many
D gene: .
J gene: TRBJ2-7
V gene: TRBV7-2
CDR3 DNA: TGTGCCAGCAGAGGGTTCCGGGACGCTAGCTACGAGCAGTACTTC
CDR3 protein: CASRGFRDASYEQYF

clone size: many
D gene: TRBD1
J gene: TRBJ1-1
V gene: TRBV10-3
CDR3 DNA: TGTGCCATCAGTGAGTCAGGGGGCCACACTGAAGCTTTCTTT
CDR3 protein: CAISESGGHTEAFF

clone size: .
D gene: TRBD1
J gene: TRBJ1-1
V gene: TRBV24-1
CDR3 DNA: TGTGCCACCAGTGGTGCGGGACAGGTTCGAGCTTTCTTT
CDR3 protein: CATSGAGQVRAFF

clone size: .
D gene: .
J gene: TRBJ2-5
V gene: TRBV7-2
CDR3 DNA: TGTGCCAGCAGCCCCGTCGGTAAAGAGACCCAGTACTTC
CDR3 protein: CASSPVGKETQYF

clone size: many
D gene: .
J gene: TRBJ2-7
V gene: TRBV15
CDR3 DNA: TGTGCCACCAGCCCTAACCTGGACGGATCCTACGAGCAGTACTTC
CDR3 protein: CATSPNLDGSYEQYF